A single T cell receptor beta chain is shown here with its context. Stable or active relapsing-remitting multiple sclerosis, untreated and meeting revised McDonald criteria, defined the controls. The data derive from a study of CD8 T cells in Susac syndrome. The CDR3 covers 14 residues. With 8 bases clipped from V and 0 bases from J, the junction kept 7 bases outside the gene matches. Germline CDR1 is MNHEY and CDR2 is SMNVEV (reference sequence). It was with random hexamers that roughly 0.45 to 1 ug RNA was reverse transcribed. TCR beta CDR3 was amplified by immunoSEQ multiplex PCR. This amplification extended across 54 Vbeta and 13 Jbeta segments. TCRdb processed the immunoSEQ multiplex PCR reads anew with MiXCR; each CDR3 protein has one entry. The data contain approximately 300,000 distinct CDR3 sequences, about 89% of them seen just once; the ten biggest clones take up approximately 0.18%.

This clonotype was sampled from a human donor with multiple sclerosis. The chain recombines TRBV27 with TRBJ2-7; 7 bases are shared with TRBD2. The sequenced sample was CD8+ T cells from PBMCs. The CDR3 loop reads CASGSLADSYEQYF. The DNA of the CDR3 is TGTGCCAGCGGCTCGCTAGCGGACTCCTACGAGCAGTACTTC.